This T cell receptor beta chain derives from a study of CD8+CD57+ T cells in acquired aplastic anemia. Study-level background: Healthy donors gave roughly 9.9 million reads on average for CD4+ cells. Whole-study findings and limits: For CD8+ Simpson's diversity, patients and controls showed no significant difference.

Germline V gene data show CDR1 as SNHLY and CDR2 as FYNNEI. The CDR3 spans 15 residues. CDR3 and TCR beta VDJ profiling relied on genomic DNA as the template. From the reads, TCRdb called clonotypes with MiXCR, one entry per CDR3 protein. The sample carries about 220,000 distinct CDR3 sequences, about 37% recorded once. Regarding this clonotype: Its antigen is as yet unknown. The junction departs from germline at one end; a sequencing error may be responsible.

The clonotype was recovered from a human donor in good health, serving as a control. The specimen sequenced was sorted CD4+, CD8+, or CD8+CD57+ T cells (not recorded which) from PBMCs. The V gene is TRBV2, the J gene TRBJ1-2; 10 bases fit TRBD1. CDR3 sequence (DNA): TGTGCCGGCAGTGACGACAGGGGGCCCGGCTATGGCTACACCTTC. This codes for CAGSDDRGPGYGYTF. The entire variable domain, with the rest obtained from reference TRBV2 and TRBJ1-2, is as follows: EPEVTQTPSHQVTQMGQEVILRCVPISNHLYFYWYRQILGQKVEFLVSFYNNEISEKSEIFDDQFSVERPDGSNFTLKIRSTKLEDSAMYFCAGSDDRGPGYGYTFGSGTRLTVV.